This entry features one T cell receptor (beta chain) sequence. Its antigen remains unknown. Trimming took 4 bases from V and 4 from J, leaving 20 bases between them. CDR3 size: 17 residues. CDR1 is SGHTA and CDR2 is FQGNSA in the germline V gene. The source of the sample is a study of T cell repertoires in ileal Crohn's disease. The wider study: About half of patients got postoperative therapy: roughly 12 thiopurines, under 20 anti-TNF.

Data came from immunoSEQ multiplex PCR; TCRdb stores just in-frame clones and leaves some out. The sample contains about 5,000 clones, 80% to 85% of which appear only once. Study results and caveats: High-frequency clones were more common in sorted CD8 than CD4 cells. Clonal expansions were more frequent in active smokers than non-smokers at surgery.

The receptor comes from an adult with Crohn's disease. The chain couples TRBV7-2 to TRBJ1-5; possible D gene TRBD1, 6 bases. Input material: ileal tissue. CDR3 in DNA: TGTGCCAGCAGCTGGGGGCAGCTAAATCCTTATAATCAGCCCCAGCATTTT. It encodes CASSWGQLNPYNQPQHF.